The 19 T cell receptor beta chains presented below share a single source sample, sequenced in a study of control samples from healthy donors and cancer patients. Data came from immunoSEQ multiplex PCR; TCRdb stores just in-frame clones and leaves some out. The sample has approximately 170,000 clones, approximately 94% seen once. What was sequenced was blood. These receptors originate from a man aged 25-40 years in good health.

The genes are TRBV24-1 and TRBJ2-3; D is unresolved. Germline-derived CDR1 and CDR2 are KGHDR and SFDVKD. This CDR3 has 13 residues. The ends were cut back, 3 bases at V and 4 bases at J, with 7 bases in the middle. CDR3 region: CATSDPSPDTQYF. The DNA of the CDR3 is TGTGCCACCAGTGATCCTTCACCAGATACGCAGTATTTT.

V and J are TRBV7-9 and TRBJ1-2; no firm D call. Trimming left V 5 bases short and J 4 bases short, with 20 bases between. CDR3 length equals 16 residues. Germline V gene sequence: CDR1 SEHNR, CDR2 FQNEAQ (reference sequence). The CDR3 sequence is CASSQSVHGLFYGYTF. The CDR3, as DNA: TGTGCCAGCAGCCAAAGTGTGCACGGGCTGTTCTATGGCTACACCTTC.

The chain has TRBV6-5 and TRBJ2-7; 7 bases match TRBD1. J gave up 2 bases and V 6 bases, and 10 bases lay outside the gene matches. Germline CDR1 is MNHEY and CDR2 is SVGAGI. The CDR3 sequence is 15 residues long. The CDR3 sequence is CASSRDRESTYEQYF. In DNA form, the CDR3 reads TGTGCCAGCAGCCGCGACAGGGAGTCGACCTACGAGCAGTACTTC.

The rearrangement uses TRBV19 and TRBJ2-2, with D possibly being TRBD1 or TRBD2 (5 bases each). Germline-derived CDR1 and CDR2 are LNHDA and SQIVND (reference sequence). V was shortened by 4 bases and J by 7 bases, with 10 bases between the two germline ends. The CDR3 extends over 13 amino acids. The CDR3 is CASSTGTNGELFF. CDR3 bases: TGTGCCAGTAGTACAGGGACCAACGGGGAGCTGTTTTTT.

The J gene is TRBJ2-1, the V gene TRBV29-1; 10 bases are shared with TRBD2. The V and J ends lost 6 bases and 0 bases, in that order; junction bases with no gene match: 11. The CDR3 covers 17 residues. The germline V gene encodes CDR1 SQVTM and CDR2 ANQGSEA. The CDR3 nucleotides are TGCAGCGTGGGGCCGGGACTAGCGACTAGCTCCTACAATGAGCAGTTCTTC. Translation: CSVGPGLATSSYNEQFF.

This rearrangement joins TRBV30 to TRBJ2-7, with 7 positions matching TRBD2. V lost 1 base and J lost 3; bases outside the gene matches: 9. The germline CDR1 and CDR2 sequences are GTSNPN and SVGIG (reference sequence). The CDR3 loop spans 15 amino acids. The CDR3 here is CAWSGGGGAHYEQYF. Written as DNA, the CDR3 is TGTGCCTGGAGTGGTGGCGGGGGAGCCCACTACGAGCAGTACTTC.

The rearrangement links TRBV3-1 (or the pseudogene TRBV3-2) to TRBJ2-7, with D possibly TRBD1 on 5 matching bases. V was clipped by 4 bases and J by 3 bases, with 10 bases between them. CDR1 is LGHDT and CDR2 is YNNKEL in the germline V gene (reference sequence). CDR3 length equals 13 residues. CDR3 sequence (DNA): TGTGCCAGCAGCCCCTCGACAGTCTACGAGCAGTACTTC. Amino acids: CASSPSTVYEQYF.

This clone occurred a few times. CDR3 loop: CASSEGGLAGGRADTQYF. The CDR3 DNA is TGTGCCAGCAGTGAAGGGGGACTAGCGGGAGGCAGGGCAGATACGCAGTATTTT. J is TRBJ2-3 and V is TRBV6-1, with 15 bases matching TRBD2. CDR3 size: 18 residues. Looked up from germline, CDR1 is MNHNS and CDR2 is SASEGT. Unmatched junction bases numbered 6, after V lost 1 base and J lost 4 bases.

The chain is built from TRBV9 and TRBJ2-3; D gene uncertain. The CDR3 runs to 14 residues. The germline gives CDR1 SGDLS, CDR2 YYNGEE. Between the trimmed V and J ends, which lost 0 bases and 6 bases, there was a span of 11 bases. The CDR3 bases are TGTGCCAGCAGCGTAGGCGATCCGAGGGATACGCAGTATTTT. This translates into CASSVGDPRDTQYF.

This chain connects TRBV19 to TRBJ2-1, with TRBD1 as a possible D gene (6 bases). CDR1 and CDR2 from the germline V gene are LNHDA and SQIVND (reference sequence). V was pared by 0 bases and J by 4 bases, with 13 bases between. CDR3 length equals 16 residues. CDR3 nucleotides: TGTGCCAGTAGTATAGATCCCAGGGGCCCTTACAATGAGCAGTTCTTC. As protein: CASSIDPRGPYNEQFF.

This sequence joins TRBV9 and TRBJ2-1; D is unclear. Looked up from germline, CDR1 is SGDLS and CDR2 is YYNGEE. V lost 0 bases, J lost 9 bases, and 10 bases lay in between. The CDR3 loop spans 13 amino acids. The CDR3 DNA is TGTGCCAGCAGCGTAGTAGCCGGTCCTGAGCAGTTCTTC. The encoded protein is CASSVVAGPEQFF.

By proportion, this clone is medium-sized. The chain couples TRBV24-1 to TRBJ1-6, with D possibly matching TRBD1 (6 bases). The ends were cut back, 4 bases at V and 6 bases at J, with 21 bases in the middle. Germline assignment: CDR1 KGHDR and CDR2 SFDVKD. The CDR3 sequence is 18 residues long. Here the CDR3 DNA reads TGTGCCACCAGTGACTATGTTGGACAGCAGGGGACTAATTCACCCCTCCACTTT. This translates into CATSDYVGQQGTNSPLHF.

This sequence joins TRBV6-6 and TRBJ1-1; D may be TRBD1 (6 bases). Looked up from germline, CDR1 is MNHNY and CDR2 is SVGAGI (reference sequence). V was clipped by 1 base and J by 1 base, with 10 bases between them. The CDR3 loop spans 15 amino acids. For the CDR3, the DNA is TGTGCCAGCAGTTACTTAGGGGGGAAGAACACTGAAGCTTTCTTT. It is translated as CASSYLGGKNTEAFF.

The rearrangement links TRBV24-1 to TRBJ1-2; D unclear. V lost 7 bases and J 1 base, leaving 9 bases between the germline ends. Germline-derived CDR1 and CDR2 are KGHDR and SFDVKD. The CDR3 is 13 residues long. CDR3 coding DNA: TGTGCCACCAGCGGATCTAGTAACTATGGCTACACCTTC. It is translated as CATSGSSNYGYTF.

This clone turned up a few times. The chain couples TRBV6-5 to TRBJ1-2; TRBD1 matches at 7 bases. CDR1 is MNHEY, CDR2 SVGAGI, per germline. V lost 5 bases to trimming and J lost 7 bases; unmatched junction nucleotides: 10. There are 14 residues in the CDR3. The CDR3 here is CASSPRTGVSGYTF. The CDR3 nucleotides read TGTGCCAGCAGTCCGAGGACAGGTGTCTCTGGCTACACCTTC.

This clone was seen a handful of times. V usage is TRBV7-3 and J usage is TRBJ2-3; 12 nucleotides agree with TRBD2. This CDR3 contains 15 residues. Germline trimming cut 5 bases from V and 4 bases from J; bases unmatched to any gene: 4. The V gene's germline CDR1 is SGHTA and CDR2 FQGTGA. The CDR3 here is CASSRLAGGADTQYF. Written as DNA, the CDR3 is TGTGCCAGCAGCCGTCTAGCGGGAGGGGCAGATACGCAGTATTTT.

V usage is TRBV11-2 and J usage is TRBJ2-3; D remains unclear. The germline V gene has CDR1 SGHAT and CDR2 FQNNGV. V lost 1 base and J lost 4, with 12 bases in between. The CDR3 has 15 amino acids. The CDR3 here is CASSLGILNSDTQYF. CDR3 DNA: TGTGCCAGCAGCTTAGGGATTTTAAATTCAGATACGCAGTATTTT.

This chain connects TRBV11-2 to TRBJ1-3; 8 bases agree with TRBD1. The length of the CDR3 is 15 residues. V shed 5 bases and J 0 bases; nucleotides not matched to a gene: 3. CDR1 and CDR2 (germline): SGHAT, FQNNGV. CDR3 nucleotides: TGTGCCAGCAGCCACACAGGGGGCTCTGGAAACACCATATATTTT. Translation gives CASSHTGGSGNTIYF.

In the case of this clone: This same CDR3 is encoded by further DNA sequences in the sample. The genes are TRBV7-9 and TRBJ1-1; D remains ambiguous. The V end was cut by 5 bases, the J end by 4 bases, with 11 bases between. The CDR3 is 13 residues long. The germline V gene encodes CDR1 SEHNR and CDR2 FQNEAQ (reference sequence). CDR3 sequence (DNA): TGTGCCAGCAGCCTTACCGGGCCCACTGAAGCTTTCTTT. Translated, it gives CASSLTGPTEAFF.